A few counts support the clone carrying this T cell receptor (beta chain). No antigen is known for it. The data are from a study of T cells in Graves' hyperthyroidism and ophthalmopathy. The germline V gene has CDR1 MNHNS and CDR2 SASEGT. V lost 1 base and J lost 0, with 22 bases in between. This CDR3 is 20 amino acids long. Graves' hyperthyroidism was deemed stable absent ophthalmopathy progression within 18 months. Whole-study findings and limits: The blood repertoire included most of the expanded thyroid clonotypes above 0.001.

RNA transcripts yielded amplified TCR beta CDR3 regions. Using the HTBI primer set, a first-round RT-PCR was run on the TCR CDR3. TCRdb reprocessed the multiplex PCR reads with MiXCR, giving one entry per CDR3 protein. The sample yields fewer than 700,000 distinct CDR3 sequences, roughly 15% seen once. The source material was blood. The receptor comes from a woman aged 25 to 45 with Graves' hyperthyroidism. The chain has TRBV6-1 and TRBJ2-4; tentative D call: TRBD2 (5 bases). The CDR3 spells CASSEGAGLTNSIAKNIQYF. The CDR3 DNA reads TGTGCCAGCAGTGAAGGGGCTGGACTGACCAATTCTATAGCCAAAAACATTCAGTACTTC.